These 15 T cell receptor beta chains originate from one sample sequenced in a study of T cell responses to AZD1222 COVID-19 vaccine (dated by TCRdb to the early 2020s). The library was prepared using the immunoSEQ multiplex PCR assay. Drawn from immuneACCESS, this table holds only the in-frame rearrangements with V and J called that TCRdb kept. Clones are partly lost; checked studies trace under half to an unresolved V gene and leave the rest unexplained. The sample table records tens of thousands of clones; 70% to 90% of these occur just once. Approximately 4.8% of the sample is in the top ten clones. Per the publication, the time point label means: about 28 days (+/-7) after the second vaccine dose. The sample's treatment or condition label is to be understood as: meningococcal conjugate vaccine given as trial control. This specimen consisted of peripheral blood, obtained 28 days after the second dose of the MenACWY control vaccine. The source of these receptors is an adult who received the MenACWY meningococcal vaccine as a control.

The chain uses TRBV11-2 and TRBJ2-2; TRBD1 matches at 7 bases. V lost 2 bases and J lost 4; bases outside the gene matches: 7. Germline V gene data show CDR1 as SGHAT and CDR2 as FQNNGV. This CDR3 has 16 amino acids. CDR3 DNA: TGTGCCAGCAGCTTATTAGGGGGCAGTTCCACCGGGGAGCTGTTTTTT. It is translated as CASSLLGGSSTGELFF.

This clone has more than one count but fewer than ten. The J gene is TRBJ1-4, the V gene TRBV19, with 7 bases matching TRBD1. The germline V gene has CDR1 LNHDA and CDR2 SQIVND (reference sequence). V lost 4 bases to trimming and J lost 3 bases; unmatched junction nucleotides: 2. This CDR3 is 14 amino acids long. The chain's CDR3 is CASSTGQANEKLFF. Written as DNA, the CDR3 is TGTGCCAGTAGTACCGGACAGGCTAATGAAAAACTGTTTTTT.

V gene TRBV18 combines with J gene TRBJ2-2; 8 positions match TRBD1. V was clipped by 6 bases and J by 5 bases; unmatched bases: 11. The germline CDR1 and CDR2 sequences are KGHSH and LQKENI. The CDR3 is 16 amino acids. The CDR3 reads CASSPTQGALTGELFF. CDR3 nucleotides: TGTGCCAGCTCGCCTACCCAGGGGGCGCTTACCGGGGAGCTGTTTTTT.

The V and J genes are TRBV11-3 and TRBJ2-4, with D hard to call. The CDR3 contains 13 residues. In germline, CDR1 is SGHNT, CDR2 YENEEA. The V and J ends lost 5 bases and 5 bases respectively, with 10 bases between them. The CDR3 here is CASSDGYENIQYF. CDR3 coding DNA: TGTGCCAGCAGCGACGGGTACGAAAACATTCAGTACTTC. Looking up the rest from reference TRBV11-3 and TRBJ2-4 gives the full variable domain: EAGVVQSPRYKIIEKKQPVAFWCNPISGHNTLYWYLQNLGQGPELLIRYENEEAVDDSQLPKDRFSAERLKGVDSTLKIQPAELGDSAVYLCASSDGYENIQYFGAGTRLSVL.

CDR3 in DNA: TGTGCCAGCAGCTCAGAAACAGGGTGGAATTCACCCCTCCACTTT. Its protein is CASSSETGWNSPLHF. The chain has TRBV11-2 and TRBJ1-6, with D possibly TRBD1 on 6 matching bases. Trimming stripped 4 bases from V and 7 bases from J, with 14 bases between. The CDR3 has 15 residues. The germline V gene has CDR1 SGHAT and CDR2 FQNNGV.

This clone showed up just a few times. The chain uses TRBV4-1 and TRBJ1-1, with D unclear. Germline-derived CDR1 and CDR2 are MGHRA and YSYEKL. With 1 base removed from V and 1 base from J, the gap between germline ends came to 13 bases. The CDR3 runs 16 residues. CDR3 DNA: TGCGCCAGCAGCCAAGGGCAGAAGACGGGGAACACTGAAGCTTTCTTT. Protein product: CASSQGQKTGNTEAFF.

CDR3 in amino acids: CASSSTGRSNSPLHF. Here the CDR3 DNA reads TGTGCCAGCAGCTCTACAGGGAGGAGTAATTCACCCCTCCACTTT. This chain connects TRBV7-3 to TRBJ1-6; the D gene is possibly TRBD1 (6 bases). Trimming pared 4 bases from V and 6 bases from J, leaving 13 bases between. The CDR3 is 15 amino acids. CDR1 is SGHTA and CDR2 is FQGTGA in the germline V gene. The full variable domain, rest sourced from reference TRBV7-3 and TRBJ1-6, is GAGVSQTPSNKVTEKGKYVELRCDPISGHTALYWYRQSLGQGPEFLIYFQGTGAADDSGLPNDRFFAVRPEGSVSTLKIQRTERGDSAVYLCASSSTGRSNSPLHFGNGTRLTVT.

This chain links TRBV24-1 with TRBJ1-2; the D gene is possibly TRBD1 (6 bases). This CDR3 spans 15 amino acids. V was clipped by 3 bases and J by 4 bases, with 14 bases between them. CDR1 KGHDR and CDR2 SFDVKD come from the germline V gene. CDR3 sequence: CATSDAPRGGYGYTF. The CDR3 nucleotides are TGTGCCACCAGTGATGCGCCCCGAGGGGGCTATGGCTACACCTTC.

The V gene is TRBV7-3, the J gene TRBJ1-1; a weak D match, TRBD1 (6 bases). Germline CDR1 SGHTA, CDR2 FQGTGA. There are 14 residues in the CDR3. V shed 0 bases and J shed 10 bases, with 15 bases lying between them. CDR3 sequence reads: CASSLTGGKSGAFF. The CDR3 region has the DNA TGTGCCAGCAGCTTAACAGGGGGGAAGTCCGGAGCTTTCTTT.

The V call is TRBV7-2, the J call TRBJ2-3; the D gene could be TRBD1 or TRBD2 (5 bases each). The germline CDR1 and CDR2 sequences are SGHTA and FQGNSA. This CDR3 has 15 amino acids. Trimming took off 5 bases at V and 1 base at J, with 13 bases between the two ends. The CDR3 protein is CASSAPLGRTDTQYF. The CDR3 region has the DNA TGTGCCAGCAGCGCACCCCTGGGACGCACAGATACGCAGTATTTT.

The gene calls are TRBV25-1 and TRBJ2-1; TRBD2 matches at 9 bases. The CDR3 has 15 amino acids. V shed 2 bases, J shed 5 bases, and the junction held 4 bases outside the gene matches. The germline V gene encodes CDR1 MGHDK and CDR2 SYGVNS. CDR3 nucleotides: TGTGCCAGCAGTGAAAGGGCTAGCGGGGACAATGAGCAGTTCTTC. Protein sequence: CASSERASGDNEQFF. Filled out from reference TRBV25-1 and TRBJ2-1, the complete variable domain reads EADIYQTPRYLVIGTGKKITLECSQTMGHDKMYWYQQDPGMELHLIHYSYGVNSTEKGDLSSESTVSRIRTEHFPLTLESARPSHTSQYLCASSERASGDNEQFFGPGTRLTVL.

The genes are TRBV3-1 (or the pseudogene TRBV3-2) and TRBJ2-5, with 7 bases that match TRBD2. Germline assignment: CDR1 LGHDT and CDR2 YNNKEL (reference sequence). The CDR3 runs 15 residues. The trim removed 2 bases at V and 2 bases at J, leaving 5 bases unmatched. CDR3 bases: TGTGCCAGCAGCCAAAGCCCTAGCGGACAAGAGACCCAGTACTTC. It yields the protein CASSQSPSGQETQYF.

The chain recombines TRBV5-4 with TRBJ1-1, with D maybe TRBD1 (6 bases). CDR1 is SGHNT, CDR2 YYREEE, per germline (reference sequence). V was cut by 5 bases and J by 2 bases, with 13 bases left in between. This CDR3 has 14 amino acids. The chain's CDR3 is CASSQQGHNTEAFF. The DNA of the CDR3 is TGTGCCAGCAGTCAACAGGGACATAACACTGAAGCTTTCTTT.

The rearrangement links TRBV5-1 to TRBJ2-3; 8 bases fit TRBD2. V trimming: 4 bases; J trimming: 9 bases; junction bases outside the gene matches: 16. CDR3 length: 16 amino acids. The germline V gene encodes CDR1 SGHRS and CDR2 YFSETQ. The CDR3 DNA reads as TGCGCCAGCAGCACCCTCGGGACTCCCGGGGGGGGGACGCAGTATTTT. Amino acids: CASSTLGTPGGGTQYF.

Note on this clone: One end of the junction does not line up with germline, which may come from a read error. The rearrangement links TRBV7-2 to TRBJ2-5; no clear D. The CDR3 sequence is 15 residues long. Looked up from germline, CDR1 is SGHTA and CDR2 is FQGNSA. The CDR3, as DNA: TGTGCCAGCAGCCCCCTGGTACGGGCCCAAGGGACCCAGTACTTC. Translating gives CASSPLVRAQGTQYF.